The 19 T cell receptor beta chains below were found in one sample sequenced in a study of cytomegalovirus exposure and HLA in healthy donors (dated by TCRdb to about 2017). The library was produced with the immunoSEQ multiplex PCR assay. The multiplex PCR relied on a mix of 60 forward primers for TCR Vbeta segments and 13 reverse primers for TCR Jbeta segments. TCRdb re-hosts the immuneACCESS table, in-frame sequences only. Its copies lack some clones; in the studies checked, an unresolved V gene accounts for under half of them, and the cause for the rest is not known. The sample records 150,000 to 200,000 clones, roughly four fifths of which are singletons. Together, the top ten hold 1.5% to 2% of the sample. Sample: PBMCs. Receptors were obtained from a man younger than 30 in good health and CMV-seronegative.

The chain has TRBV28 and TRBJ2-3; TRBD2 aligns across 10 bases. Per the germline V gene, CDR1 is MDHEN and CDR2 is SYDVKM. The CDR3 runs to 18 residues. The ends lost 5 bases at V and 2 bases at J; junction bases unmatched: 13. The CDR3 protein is CASSNLKGLAGVTDTQYF. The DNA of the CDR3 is TGTGCCAGCAGTAACCTTAAGGGGCTAGCGGGAGTCACAGATACGCAGTATTTT.

The CDR3 region is CASPGTSESTSTDTQYF. DNA of the CDR3: TGCGCCAGCCCCGGTACTAGCGAATCTACTAGCACAGATACGCAGTATTTT. This chain connects TRBV23-1 to TRBJ2-3; TRBD2 matches at 7 bases. TRBV23-1 falls under the ORF class, with uncertain function. V trimming: 8 bases; J trimming: 0 bases; junction bases outside the gene matches: 14. CDR3 size: 17 residues.

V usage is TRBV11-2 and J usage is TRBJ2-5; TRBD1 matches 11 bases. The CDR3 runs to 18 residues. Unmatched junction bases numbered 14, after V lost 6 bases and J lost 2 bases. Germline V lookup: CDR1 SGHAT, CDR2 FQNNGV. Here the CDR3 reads CASRPGTGGLPPQETQYF. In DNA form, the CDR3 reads TGTGCCAGCAGGCCCGGGACAGGGGGTCTTCCCCCGCAAGAGACCCAGTACTTC.

For the CDR3, the DNA is TGTGCCAGCAGCTTGCTTACAGAATCCTCTGGAAACACCATATATTTT. This encodes CASSLLTESSGNTIYF. V usage is TRBV5-4 and J usage is TRBJ1-3; D is unclear. Germline CDR1 and CDR2: SGHNT and YYREEE (reference sequence). This CDR3 comprises 16 residues. Trimming pared 1 base from V and 0 bases from J, leaving 11 bases between.

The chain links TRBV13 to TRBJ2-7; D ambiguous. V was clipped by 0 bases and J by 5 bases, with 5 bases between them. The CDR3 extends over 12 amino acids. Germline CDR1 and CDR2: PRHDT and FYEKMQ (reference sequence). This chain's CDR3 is CASSLGFDEQYF. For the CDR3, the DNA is TGTGCCAGCAGCTTAGGTTTCGACGAGCAGTACTTC.

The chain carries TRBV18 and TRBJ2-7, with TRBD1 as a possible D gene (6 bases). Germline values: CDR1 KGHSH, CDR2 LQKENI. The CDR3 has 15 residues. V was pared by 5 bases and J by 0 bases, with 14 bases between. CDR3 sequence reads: CASSKDRFVSYEQYF. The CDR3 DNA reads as TGTGCCAGCTCAAAAGACAGGTTTGTCTCCTACGAGCAGTACTTC.

This CDR3 is CASSLGTSRGLWYF. The CDR3 DNA reads as TGTGCCAGCAGTCTCGGGACTAGCAGAGGGCTGTGGTATTTT. The chain links TRBV27 to TRBJ2-3; 9 nucleotides align to TRBD2. With 5 bases clipped from V and 14 bases from J, the junction kept 14 bases outside the gene matches. The CDR3 loop spans 14 amino acids. Per germline, CDR1 MNHEY and CDR2 SMNVEV (reference sequence).

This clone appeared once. The CDR3 DNA reads as TGTGCCAGCAGCTTAAGGGCTAGCGGGATTGAGAATACCTACGAGCAGTACTTC. Protein product: CASSLRASGIENTYEQYF. The chain recombines TRBV7-9 with TRBJ2-7; 9 bases line up with TRBD2. CDR1 is SEHNR and CDR2 is FQNEAQ in the germline V gene (reference sequence). The CDR3 length is 18 residues. V dropped 2 bases and J dropped 2; count of bases not matched to a gene: 13.

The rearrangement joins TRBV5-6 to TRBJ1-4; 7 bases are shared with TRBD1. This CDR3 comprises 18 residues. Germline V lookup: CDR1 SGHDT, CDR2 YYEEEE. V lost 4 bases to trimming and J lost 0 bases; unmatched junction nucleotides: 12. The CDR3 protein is CASSRGTAMFSTNEKLFF. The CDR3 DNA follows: TGTGCCAGCAGCAGGGGGACAGCGATGTTCTCAACTAATGAAAAACTGTTTTTT.

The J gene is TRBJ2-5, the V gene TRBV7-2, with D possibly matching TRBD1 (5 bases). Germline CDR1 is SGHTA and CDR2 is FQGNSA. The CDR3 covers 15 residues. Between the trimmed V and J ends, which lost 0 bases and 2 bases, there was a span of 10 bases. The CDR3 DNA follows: TGTGCCAGCAGCTTAGCGCTACCAGGGCAAGAGACCCAGTACTTC. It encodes CASSLALPGQETQYF.

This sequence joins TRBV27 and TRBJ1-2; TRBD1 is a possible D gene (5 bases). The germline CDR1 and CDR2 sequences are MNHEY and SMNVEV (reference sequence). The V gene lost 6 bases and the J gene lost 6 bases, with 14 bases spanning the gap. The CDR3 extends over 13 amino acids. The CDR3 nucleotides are TGTGCCAGCAGAGACAGCTATCTGGATGGCTACACCTTC. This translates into CASRDSYLDGYTF.

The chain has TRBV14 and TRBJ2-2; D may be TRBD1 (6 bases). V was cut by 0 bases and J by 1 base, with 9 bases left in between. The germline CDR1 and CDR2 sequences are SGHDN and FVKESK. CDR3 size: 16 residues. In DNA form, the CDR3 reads TGTGCCAGCAGCCAAGAGGGGGCCGGGAACACCGGGGAGCTGTTTTTT. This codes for CASSQEGAGNTGELFF.

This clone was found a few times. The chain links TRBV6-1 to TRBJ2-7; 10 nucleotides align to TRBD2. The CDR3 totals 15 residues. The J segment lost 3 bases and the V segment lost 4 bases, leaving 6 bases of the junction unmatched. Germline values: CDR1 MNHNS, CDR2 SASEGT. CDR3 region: CASSGLAGEGYEQYF. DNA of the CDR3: TGTGCCAGCAGTGGACTAGCGGGTGAGGGCTACGAGCAGTACTTC.

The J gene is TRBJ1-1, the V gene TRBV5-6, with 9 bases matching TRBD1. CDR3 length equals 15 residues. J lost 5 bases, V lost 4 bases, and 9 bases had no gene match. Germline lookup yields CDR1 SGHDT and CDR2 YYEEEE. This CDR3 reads CASSPTWDRDTEAFF. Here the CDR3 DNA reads TGTGCCAGCAGCCCCACGTGGGACAGGGATACTGAAGCTTTCTTT.

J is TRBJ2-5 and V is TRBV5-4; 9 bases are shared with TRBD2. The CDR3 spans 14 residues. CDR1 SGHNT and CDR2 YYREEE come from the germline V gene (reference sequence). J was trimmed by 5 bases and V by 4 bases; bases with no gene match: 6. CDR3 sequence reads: CASSAGLAAETQYF. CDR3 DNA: TGTGCCAGCAGCGCGGGACTAGCTGCGGAGACCCAGTACTTC.

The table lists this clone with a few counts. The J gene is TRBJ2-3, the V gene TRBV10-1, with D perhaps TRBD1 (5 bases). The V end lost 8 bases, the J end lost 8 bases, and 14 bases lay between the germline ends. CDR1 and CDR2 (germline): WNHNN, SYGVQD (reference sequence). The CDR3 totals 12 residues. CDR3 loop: CASGLDRRTQYF. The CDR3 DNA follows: TGCGCCAGCGGATTAGACAGACGTACGCAGTATTTT.

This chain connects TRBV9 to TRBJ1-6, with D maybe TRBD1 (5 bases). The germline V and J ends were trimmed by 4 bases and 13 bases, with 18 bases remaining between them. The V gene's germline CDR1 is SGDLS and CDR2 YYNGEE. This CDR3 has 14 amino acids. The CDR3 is CASSPQTVNTPLHF. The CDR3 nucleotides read TGTGCCAGCAGCCCACAGACAGTCAATACTCCCCTCCACTTT.

The CDR3, as DNA: TGTGCCAGTACGCGGGTAGCGGGAGTTTCACCCAATGAGCAGTTCTTC. Protein sequence: CASTRVAGVSPNEQFF. The chain combines TRBV19 with TRBJ2-1; TRBD2 matches at 9 bases. V lost 7 bases and J lost 6; bases outside the gene matches: 13. The CDR3 consists of 16 residues. Germline CDR1 LNHDA, CDR2 SQIVND (reference sequence).

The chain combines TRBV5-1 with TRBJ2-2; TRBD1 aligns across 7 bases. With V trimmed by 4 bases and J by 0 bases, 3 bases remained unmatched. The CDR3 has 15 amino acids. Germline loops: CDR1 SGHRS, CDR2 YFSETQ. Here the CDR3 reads CASSRGGPNTGELFF. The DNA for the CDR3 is TGCGCCAGCAGCCGAGGGGGCCCGAACACCGGGGAGCTGTTTTTT.